This T cell receptor (beta chain) is drawn from a study of CD8+ T cells in alopecia areata. Regarding the study as a whole: Resident alphabeta T cells of normal skin are also sequenced in scalp samples. The study found tofacitinib significantly decreased scalp clonality and expanded CD8+ clones among the top 100.

Turning to this clone: What it recognizes is unknown.

In each case, RNA was isolated and then reverse transcribed into cDNA as the sequencing template. Only in-frame clones appear in the TCRdb table, and some are missing; sequencing was by immunoSEQ multiplex PCR. This table has 150,000 to 200,000 clones, less than 65% appearing once. Treatment in this sample: oral pan-JAK inhibitor, 5-10 mg twice daily. Lesional scalp punch biopsies and peripheral blood were collected from alopecia areata patients. The germline gives CDR1 KGHSH, CDR2 LQKENI. After removal of 3 bases from V and 5 bases from J, the junction contained 4 bases not matched to a gene. This CDR3 comprises 14 residues.

V gene TRBV18 combines with J gene TRBJ1-5; 7 bases align to TRBD1. This material consisted of CD4+ T cells sorted from blood, taken at week 24, from a patient treated with tofacitinib. The receptor's source is a human donor with alopecia areata. For the CDR3, the DNA is TGTGCCAGCTCACCCCGGGACAGAGATCAGCCCCAGCATTTT. It yields the protein CASSPRDRDQPQHF.